The clone carrying this TCR beta chain was observed many times. The antigen remains unidentified. Under 3 months was the duration of disease in ophthalmopathy patients, who also had a Clinical Activity Score of at least 3 and a NOSPECS grade of at least 4. The PBMCs studied were ones that came from about 10 ml fresh peripheral blood. The investigators amplified TCR beta CDR3 regions from RNA transcripts. The HTBI set primed first-round TCR CDR3 RT-PCR. TCRdb reprocessed the multiplex PCR reads with MiXCR, giving one entry per CDR3 protein. The table shows 500,000 to 800,000 distinct CDR3 sequences, with about 14% occurring only once. The CDR3 spans 17 residues. Trimming pared 4 bases from V and 7 bases from J, leaving 26 bases between. The germline gives CDR1 DFQATT, CDR2 SNEGSKA (reference sequence). The data stem from a study of T cells in Graves' hyperthyroidism and ophthalmopathy. Overall study results and limits: Among clonotypes expanded in thyroid above 0.001, most were also found in blood. A 13 V-J model separated ophthalmopathy from stable hyperthyroidism.

This TCR derives from a woman between 50 and 59 years old with Graves' ophthalmopathy. The chain uses TRBV20-1 and TRBJ1-5; TRBD1 is a possible D gene (6 bases). The material sequenced was blood. The CDR3 DNA reads as TGCAGTGCTATCTCTCTCCTCACGGGACAACTAGGGCAGCCCCAGCATTTT. This encodes CSAISLLTGQLGQPQHF.